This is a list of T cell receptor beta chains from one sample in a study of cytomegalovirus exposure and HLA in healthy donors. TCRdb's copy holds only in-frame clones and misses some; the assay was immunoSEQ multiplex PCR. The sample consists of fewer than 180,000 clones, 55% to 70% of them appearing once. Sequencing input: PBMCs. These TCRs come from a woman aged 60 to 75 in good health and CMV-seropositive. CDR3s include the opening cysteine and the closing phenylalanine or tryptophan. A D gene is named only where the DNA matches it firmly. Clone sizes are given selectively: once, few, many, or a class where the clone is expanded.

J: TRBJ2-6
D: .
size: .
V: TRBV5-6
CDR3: CASSLVAASGANVLTF
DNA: TGTGCCAGCAGCTTGGTGGCGGCCTCTGGGGCCAACGTCCTGACTTTC

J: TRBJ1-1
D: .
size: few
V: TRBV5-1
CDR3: CASSFFTGESTEAFF
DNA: TGCGCCAGCAGCTTTTTTACGGGGGAGTCCACTGAAGCTTTCTTT

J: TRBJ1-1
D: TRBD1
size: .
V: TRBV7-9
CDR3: CASRPDRAEAFF
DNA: TGTGCCAGCAGACCAGACAGGGCTGAAGCTTTCTTT

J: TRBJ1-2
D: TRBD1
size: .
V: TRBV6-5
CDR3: CASSSTASGQGSYTF
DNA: TGTGCCAGCAGTTCCACCGCCTCCGGACAGGGGTCCTACACCTTC

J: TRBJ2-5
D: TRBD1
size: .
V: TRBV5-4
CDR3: CASSRQGVPQETQYF
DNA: TGTGCCAGCAGTCGACAGGGGGTACCCCAAGAGACCCAGTACTTC

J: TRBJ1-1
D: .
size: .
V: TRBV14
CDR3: CASSQDLGGGLLSTEAFF
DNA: TGTGCCAGCAGCCAAGATCTTGGGGGGGGCCTTCTGAGCACTGAAGCTTTCTTT

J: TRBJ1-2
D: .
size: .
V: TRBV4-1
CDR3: CASSQGGLYGYTF
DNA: TGCGCCAGCAGCCAAGGGGGGCTCTATGGCTACACCTTC

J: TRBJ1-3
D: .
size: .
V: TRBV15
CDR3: CATSRDTGSGNTIYF
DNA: TGTGCCACCAGCCGGGACACTGGATCTGGAAACACCATATATTTT

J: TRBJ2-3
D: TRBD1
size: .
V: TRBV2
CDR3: CARADRGDRADTQYF
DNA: TGTGCCAGAGCGGACAGGGGAGATAGGGCAGATACGCAGTATTTT

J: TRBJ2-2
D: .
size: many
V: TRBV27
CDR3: CASGNAEGAAGGELFF
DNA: TGTGCCAGCGGAAATGCAGAAGGGGCCGCCGGCGGGGAGCTGTTTTTT

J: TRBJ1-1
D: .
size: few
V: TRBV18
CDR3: CASSPPSVRGDTEAFF
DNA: TGTGCCAGCTCACCACCGTCAGTTCGAGGAGACACTGAAGCTTTCTTT

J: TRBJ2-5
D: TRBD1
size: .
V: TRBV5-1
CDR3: CASSPNRGSQETQYF
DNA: TGCGCCAGCAGCCCTAACAGGGGGAGCCAAGAGACCCAGTACTTC

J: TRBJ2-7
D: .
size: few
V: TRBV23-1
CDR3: CASSHLTFDGEQYF
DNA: TGCGCCAGCAGTCACCTTACCTTTGACGGGGAGCAGTACTTC

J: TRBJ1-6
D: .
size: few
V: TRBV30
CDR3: CARRSRLRFLYNSPLHF
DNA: TGTGCCCGGAGGTCTCGGTTAAGATTTCTGTATAATTCACCCCTCCACTTT